The 26 T cell receptor beta chains presented below share a single source sample, sequenced in a study of identical twins. MiXCR, run by TCRdb on the 5' RACE reads, gives a single entry per CDR3 protein. The top ten clones hold 0.25% to 0.3% of a sample with more than 1.5 million distinct CDR3 sequences, less than 40% of them seen once. What was sequenced was cord blood. These receptor sequences come from a newborn girl in good health.

This clonotype was seen repeatedly, ten times or more. This chain uses TRBV29-1 with TRBJ1-2, with 8 positions matching TRBD1. The CDR3 runs 13 residues. V lost 4 bases, J lost 4 bases, and 5 bases stayed unmatched. Germline V CDR1 and CDR2: SQVTM, ANQGSEA. In DNA, the CDR3 is TGCAGCGTTGGAGACAGGGGCTTCTATGGCTACACCTTC. Residues: CSVGDRGFYGYTF.

This clonotype was seen a few times. This chain joins TRBV5-1 and TRBJ2-6, with unresolved D. The CDR3 covers 17 residues. Trimming took 6 bases from V and 0 from J, leaving 16 bases between them. Looked up from germline, CDR1 is SGHRS and CDR2 is YFSETQ. The CDR3 DNA follows: TGCGCCAGCAATTCCAGGAAACTTACCTCTGGGGCCAACGTCCTGACTTTC. Translation: CASNSRKLTSGANVLTF.

This clonotype was counted between two and nine times. The rearrangement uses TRBV10-3 and TRBJ1-1; D perhaps matches TRBD1 (5 bases). The germline V gene encodes CDR1 ENHRY and CDR2 SYGVKD. CDR3 length: 13 amino acids. Trimming cost V 7 bases and J 0 bases, with 9 bases left between them. This CDR3 reads CAITQGLNTEAFF. The CDR3, as DNA: TGTGCCATCACCCAGGGTTTGAACACTGAAGCTTTCTTT.

A few counts support this clonotype. This chain connects TRBV20-1 to TRBJ2-7; 8 nucleotides line up with TRBD1. V lost 6 bases and J lost 3; bases outside the gene matches: 10. The CDR3 extends over 14 amino acids. Germline lookup yields CDR1 DFQATT and CDR2 SNEGSKA (reference sequence). DNA of the CDR3: TGCAGTGCCTCCAGACAGGGGTCGGTCTACGAGCAGTACTTC. Amino acid sequence: CSASRQGSVYEQYF.

The chain couples TRBV21-1 to TRBJ2-3; TRBD1, the D gene given by the table, was not confirmed from the DNA. TRBV21-1 is a pseudogene. CDR3 length: 13 residues. In DNA form, the CDR3 reads TGTGCCAGCAACGTGACAGGCACAGATACGCAGTATTTT. Its protein is CASNVTGTDTQYF.

The chain uses TRBV12-3 or TRBV12-4 and TRBJ2-3, with 13 bases that match TRBD2. The V segment lost 5 bases and the J segment 4 bases; nucleotides outside the gene matches: 6. The CDR3 sequence is 16 residues long. This CDR3 is CASSPLGLAGSDTQYF. DNA for the CDR3: TGTGCCAGCAGTCCCCTGGGACTAGCGGGGTCAGATACGCAGTATTTT.

This sequence joins TRBV7-9 and TRBJ1-2; D is undetermined. Germline assignment: CDR1 SEHNR and CDR2 FQNEAQ (reference sequence). V dropped 5 bases and J dropped 3 bases, with 16 bases sitting between them. The CDR3 contains 15 residues. DNA of the CDR3: TGTGCCAGCAGCCCCCGTGGAGGGAGGGACTATGGCTACACCTTC. This translates into CASSPRGGRDYGYTF.

Note on this clonotype: A much more abundant neighbour one base away suggests this may be a read error. V and J are TRBV6-2 or TRBV6-3 and TRBJ2-7; D possibly corresponds to TRBD1 (5 bases). The CDR3 length is 10 residues. The V gene lost 6 bases and the J gene lost 9 bases, with 9 bases spanning the gap. CDR1 is MNHEY, CDR2 SVGEGT, per germline. The CDR3 spells CASSQGVQYF. Written as DNA, the CDR3 is TGTGCCAGCAGCCAGGGCGTGCAGTACTTC.

The chain carries TRBV20-1 and TRBJ2-5; 7 nucleotides line up with TRBD2. CDR3 length: 15 amino acids. Germline loops: CDR1 DFQATT, CDR2 SNEGSKA (reference sequence). V gave up 5 bases and J gave up 5 bases; unmatched junction bases: 14. Written as DNA, the CDR3 is TGCAGTGCTGATCCAAGCGGGACCCTAGGGGAGACCCAGTACTTC. It translates to CSADPSGTLGETQYF.

CDR3 sequence: CASSETAATLRYEQFF. The CDR3 coding sequence is TGTGCCAGCAGTGAAACCGCCGCTACACTACGCTACGAGCAGTTCTTC. This rearrangement joins TRBV2 to TRBJ2-1, with D uncertain. CDR3 length: 16 amino acids. With 2 bases removed from V and 10 bases from J, the gap between germline ends came to 21 bases. CDR1 and CDR2 (germline): SNHLY, FYNNEI.

This clonotype was seen a few times. The chain has TRBV29-1 and TRBJ2-1; perhaps TRBD2 as D (6 bases). The length of the CDR3 is 15 residues. The V gene's germline CDR1 is SQVTM and CDR2 ANQGSEA. V lost 5 bases, J lost 1 base, and 15 bases lay in between. CDR3 DNA: TGCAGCGTTTGGGCTAGCGAGGGTTCCTACAATGAGCAGTTCTTC. Its protein product is CSVWASEGSYNEQFF.

This clonotype occurred a few times. This chain links TRBV5-1 with TRBJ2-1, with 7 bases lining up with TRBD2. This CDR3 is 13 amino acids long. V lost 9 bases, J lost 6 bases, and 9 bases stayed unmatched. The germline CDR1 and CDR2 sequences are SGHRS and YFSETQ. The chain's CDR3 is CATALGGANEQFF. In nucleotides, the CDR3 is TGCGCCACCGCATTGGGAGGGGCCAATGAGCAGTTCTTC.

This clonotype was counted only a few times. The CDR3 is CSARGRDNPNYGYTF. CDR3 bases: TGCAGTGCTAGAGGGAGGGACAACCCTAACTATGGCTACACCTTC. The V and J genes are TRBV20-1 and TRBJ1-2; the D gene is possibly TRBD1 (6 bases). The CDR3 length is 15 residues. CDR1 and CDR2 (germline): DFQATT, SNEGSKA (reference sequence). V lost 1 base and J 0 bases, leaving 12 bases between the germline ends.

This clonotype has more than one count but fewer than ten. The rearrangement joins TRBV25-1 to TRBJ2-1; 8 bases align to TRBD2. The CDR3 loop spans 15 amino acids. The junction had 6 bases not matched to a gene; V was cut back by 5 bases and J by 3 bases. Looked up from germline, CDR1 is MGHDK and CDR2 is SYGVNS. In DNA form, the CDR3 reads TGTGCCAGCAGTTTTTTCACTAGCGGCTACAATGAGCAGTTCTTC. It translates to CASSFFTSGYNEQFF.

The table lists this clonotype with a few counts. The chain links TRBV4-2 to TRBJ2-1; weak D call: TRBD2 (5 bases). The J call may be in error: the DNA end matches TRBJ2-7 better. There are 15 residues in the CDR3. The germline CDR1 and CDR2 sequences are LGHNA and YNFKEQ. CDR3 protein: CASSPTRSSYNEQYF. The DNA for the CDR3 is TGTGCCAGCAGCCCCACTAGGAGCTCCTACAATGAGCAGTACTTC.

This CDR3 is CRAGGVNTDTQYF. In DNA, the CDR3 is TGCAGGGCAGGGGGGGTAAACACAGATACGCAGTATTTT. V usage is TRBV20-1 and J usage is TRBJ2-3, with D perhaps being TRBD1 or TRBD2 (7 bases each). Germline V gene sequence: CDR1 DFQATT, CDR2 SNEGSKA (reference sequence). There are 13 residues in the CDR3.

The chain couples TRBV20-1 to TRBJ2-7, with D possibly being TRBD1 (5 bases). The CDR3 is made up of 13 amino acids. The germline gives CDR1 DFQATT, CDR2 SNEGSKA (reference sequence). Deletions cut 6 bases from V and 0 bases from J, with 12 bases between. The CDR3 protein is CSALRTPSYEQYF. CDR3 nucleotide sequence: TGCAGTGCCCTCAGGACACCCTCCTACGAGCAGTACTTC.

This clonotype was counted between two and nine times. This rearrangement joins TRBV12-3 or TRBV12-4 to TRBJ1-2; tentative D call: TRBD1 (5 bases). The CDR3 spans 13 residues. Trimming cost V 6 bases and J 5 bases, with 13 bases left between them. CDR3 bases: TGTGCCAGCAGCCACCCAGGGTGGTATGGCTACACCTTC. Translated: CASSHPGWYGYTF.

This clonotype was found a few times. The chain employs TRBV20-1 and TRBJ2-5; 8 nucleotides match TRBD2. The CDR3 has 17 amino acids. V was clipped by 1 base and J by 1 base; unmatched bases: 11. Germline V gene lookup returns CDR1 DFQATT and CDR2 SNEGSKA (reference sequence). The CDR3: CSARGWRASGFQETQYF. The CDR3 bases are TGCAGTGCTAGAGGTTGGAGAGCTAGCGGGTTCCAAGAGACCCAGTACTTC.

This clonotype was counted many times. The junction shows a germline mismatch at one end, possibly a read error. The chain links TRBV4-2 to TRBJ2-7; D remains ambiguous. Germline CDR1 LGHNA, CDR2 YNFKEQ. The CDR3 has 13 residues. The CDR3 nucleotides read TGCGCCAGCAGCCAAGATCGGGTAGGCGAGCAGTACTTC. Its translation: CASSQDRVGEQYF.

The chain links TRBV6-6 to TRBJ2-1, with TRBD1 identical over 7 bases. V was clipped by 8 bases and J by 6 bases; unmatched bases: 16. Germline CDR1 and CDR2: MNHNY and SVGAGI (reference sequence). The CDR3 covers 16 residues. The CDR3 loop reads CASGKNRDSRGNEQFF. The CDR3 coding sequence is TGTGCCAGCGGAAAAAACCGGGACAGTCGAGGCAATGAGCAGTTCTTC.

This sequence joins TRBV7-9 and TRBJ1-6; D is uncertain. V shed 8 bases and J shed 7 bases, with 12 bases lying between them. Germline assignment: CDR1 SEHNR and CDR2 FQNEAQ (reference sequence). The CDR3 is 13 residues long. The CDR3 DNA follows: TGTGCCAGCCTAAGACACGCGAATTCACCCCTCCACTTT. Its translation: CASLRHANSPLHF.

The CDR3 loop reads CASSQALLDRGHYGYTF. The DNA of the CDR3 is TGCGCCAGCAGCCAAGCTCTTTTGGACAGGGGGCACTATGGCTACACCTTC. This chain joins TRBV4-1 and TRBJ1-2, with 11 bases identical to TRBD1. Germline values: CDR1 MGHRA, CDR2 YSYEKL. The J segment lost 3 bases and the V segment lost 1 base, leaving 7 bases of the junction unmatched. The CDR3 contains 17 residues.

This clonotype was found a few times. This chain joins TRBV25-1 and TRBJ2-7, with 7 bases aligning to TRBD1. CDR1 is MGHDK, CDR2 SYGVNS, per germline. The CDR3 spans 15 residues. V lost 0 bases and J lost 3; bases outside the gene matches: 5. CDR3 sequence reads: CASSEYSQGFYEQYF. The CDR3 DNA reads TGTGCCAGCAGTGAATATTCACAGGGGTTCTACGAGCAGTACTTC.

The rearrangement links TRBV20-1 to TRBJ2-3; D remains ambiguous. Germline-derived CDR1 and CDR2 are DFQATT and SNEGSKA (reference sequence). This CDR3 is built from 12 residues. Between the trimmed V and J ends, which lost 5 bases and 1 base, there was a span of 7 bases. This CDR3 reads CSARFRTDTQYF. The CDR3, as DNA: TGCAGTGCTCGGTTCCGCACAGATACGCAGTATTTT.

This clonotype was seen more than once but under ten times. The rearrangement links TRBV4-2 to TRBJ1-4; the D gene is possibly TRBD1 (5 bases). The CDR3 runs to 15 residues. V was trimmed by 1 base and J by 5 bases, leaving 11 bases between them. Germline assignment: CDR1 LGHNA and CDR2 YNFKEQ. Here the CDR3 reads CASSQARGINEKLFF. CDR3 bases: TGTGCCAGCAGCCAAGCTCGGGGGATAAATGAAAAACTGTTTTTT.